Listed here are 17 T cell receptor beta chains from one sample, sequenced in a study of cytomegalovirus exposure and HLA in healthy donors. The PCR ran on 60 Vbeta and 13 Jbeta primers. Some clones are missing from TCRdb's copy, which holds only in-frame ones; the method was immunoSEQ multiplex PCR. This sample has tens of thousands of clones, with roughly 90% found just once. The source material was PBMCs. These receptors came from a man aged 25-45 years in good health and CMV-seropositive.

The chain is built from TRBV27 and TRBJ2-3; 13 nucleotides match TRBD2. Germline V gene data show CDR1 as MNHEY and CDR2 as SMNVEV (reference sequence). The V segment lost 5 bases and the J segment 4 bases; nucleotides outside the gene matches: 6. The CDR3 spans 16 residues. The CDR3, as DNA: TGTGCCAGCAGTACCCGACTAGCGGGAGGAGCAGATACGCAGTATTTT. Translating it yields CASSTRLAGGADTQYF.

The chain joins TRBV10-3 to TRBJ2-7, with D perhaps matching TRBD1 (6 bases). Germline assignment: CDR1 ENHRY and CDR2 SYGVKD. CDR3 size: 13 residues. Trimming shortened V by 3 bases and J by 9 bases, and 15 bases separated the two germline ends. In DNA, the CDR3 is TGTGCCATCAGTGATGGGTGGACAGTTGGGCAGTACTTC. Its translation: CAISDGWTVGQYF.

Only a few counts were recorded for this clone. The J gene is TRBJ2-7, the V gene TRBV11-2, with D perhaps matching TRBD2 (6 bases). Germline V gene data show CDR1 as SGHAT and CDR2 as FQNNGV. The CDR3 has 15 amino acids. The V end was cut by 4 bases, the J end by 4 bases, with 17 bases between. In DNA, the CDR3 is TGTGCCAGCAGCTCCCTCAGGGACGGGAGATACGAGCAGTACTTC. Translation: CASSSLRDGRYEQYF.

This clone was picked up a small number of times. This chain joins TRBV12-5 and TRBJ1-2; maybe TRBD1 (5 bases). Trimming took 6 bases from V and 8 from J, leaving 16 bases between them. Germline CDR1 is LGHNT and CDR2 is FRNRAP. This CDR3 spans 13 amino acids. The CDR3 loop is CASGLRAGRGYTF. For the CDR3, the DNA is TGTGCTAGTGGGTTGCGAGCAGGGCGCGGCTACACCTTC.

This chain connects TRBV7-8 to TRBJ1-5; weak D call: TRBD1 (6 bases). CDR3 size: 16 residues. Between the trimmed V and J ends, which lost 1 base and 4 bases, there was a span of 14 bases. The germline V gene has CDR1 SGHVS and CDR2 FQNEAQ. The CDR3 is CASSLDREDSNQPQHF. DNA of the CDR3: TGTGCCAGCAGCTTAGACAGGGAAGACTCAAATCAGCCCCAGCATTTT.

The rearrangement uses TRBV25-1 and TRBJ2-3; 11 nucleotides agree with TRBD2. The V segment lost 2 bases and the J segment 5 bases; nucleotides outside the gene matches: 6. This CDR3 contains 16 residues. Germline V gene lookup returns CDR1 MGHDK and CDR2 SYGVNS. The CDR3 protein is CASSENSGRARDTQYF. The CDR3 bases are TGTGCCAGCAGTGAAAATAGCGGGAGGGCCAGAGATACGCAGTATTTT.

This clone was observed a handful of times. This chain uses TRBV6-4 with TRBJ2-1, with 9 bases that match TRBD2. The CDR3 extends over 15 amino acids. V lost 0 bases to trimming and J lost 3 bases; unmatched junction nucleotides: 0. Per germline, CDR1 MRHNA and CDR2 SNTAGT. CDR3 loop: CASSDSSGSYNEQFF. DNA for the CDR3: TGTGCCAGCAGTGACTCTAGCGGGAGCTACAATGAGCAGTTCTTC.

The rearrangement uses TRBV19 and TRBJ1-5; D not certain. Between the trimmed V and J ends, which lost 5 bases and 0 bases, there was a span of 11 bases. This CDR3 comprises 15 residues. The germline gives CDR1 LNHDA, CDR2 SQIVND (reference sequence). The CDR3 sequence: CASSVAGNSNQPQHF. The CDR3 DNA reads as TGTGCCAGTAGTGTGGCGGGGAATAGCAATCAGCCCCAGCATTTT.

A remark on this clone: A read error may produce the germline difference seen at one junction end. The chain has TRBV7-9 and TRBJ2-7; 12 nucleotides align to TRBD2. The CDR3 is 16 residues long. Germline V CDR1 and CDR2: SEHNR, FQNEAQ (reference sequence). The CDR3 loop is CSSSSISSGRAYEQYF. The DNA of the CDR3 is TGTTCCAGCAGCTCGATATCTAGCGGGAGGGCCTACGAGCAGTACTTC.

The genes are TRBV19 and TRBJ1-5; D is ambiguous. The CDR3 has 14 residues. CDR1 and CDR2 (germline): LNHDA, SQIVND (reference sequence). Trimming took 5 bases from V and 3 from J, leaving 11 bases between them. The CDR3 DNA sequence: TGTGCCAGTAGTCTCGACATAGACAATCAGCCCCAGCATTTT. Residues: CASSLDIDNQPQHF.

This clone was seen a single time. The gene calls are TRBV29-1 and TRBJ1-1; TRBD1 matches 7 bases. V trimming: 4 bases; J trimming: 5 bases; junction bases outside the gene matches: 4. CDR1 is SQVTM and CDR2 is ANQGSEA in the germline V gene. This CDR3 region has 12 residues. CDR3 protein: CSVGQGGTEAFF. In DNA, the CDR3 is TGCAGCGTTGGACAGGGTGGGACTGAAGCTTTCTTT.

The V and J genes are TRBV27 and TRBJ2-1; weak D call: TRBD2 (5 bases). The CDR3 runs 13 residues. CDR1 MNHEY and CDR2 SMNVEV come from the germline V gene (reference sequence). Trimming removed 7 bases at V and 7 bases at J, with 14 bases between. The CDR3 bases are TGTGCCAGCACCATATTAACTAGTAATGAGCAGTTCTTC. This gives the protein CASTILTSNEQFF.

The chain combines TRBV6-5 with TRBJ2-7; no reliable D call. Germline assignment: CDR1 MNHEY and CDR2 SVGAGI. V lost 0 bases to trimming and J lost 3 bases, with 9 bases between them. CDR3 length: 14 residues. CDR3 sequence (DNA): TGTGCCAGCAGTTACTCTACTGTTGGCTACGAGCAGTACTTC. Translating gives CASSYSTVGYEQYF.

The V gene is TRBV6-6, the J gene TRBJ2-3; maybe TRBD2 (5 bases). Germline V gene sequence: CDR1 MNHNY, CDR2 SVGAGI (reference sequence). V dropped 3 bases and J dropped 0 bases, with 10 bases sitting between them. CDR3 length equals 15 residues. The CDR3 region is CASSYAGSSTDTQYF. DNA for the CDR3: TGTGCCAGCAGTTATGCGGGTTCTAGCACAGATACGCAGTATTTT.

The chain joins TRBV25-1 to TRBJ2-1; TRBD1 might be the D (6 bases). CDR3 size: 14 residues. The germline V gene has CDR1 MGHDK and CDR2 SYGVNS. V was clipped by 2 bases and J by 4 bases, with 9 bases between them. CDR3 region: CASSEHRGYNEQFF. The DNA for the CDR3 is TGTGCCAGCAGTGAACATAGGGGGTACAATGAGCAGTTCTTC.

A note on this clone: A junction boundary mismatches the germline segment, possibly from a read error. The CDR3 here is CASSLDGRGETQYF. CDR3 DNA sequence: TGTGCTAGCAGCTTAGACGGGAGGGGAGAGACCCAGTACTTC. V is TRBV7-7 and J is TRBJ2-5; TRBD2 matches at 8 bases. Germline V CDR1 and CDR2: SSHAT, FNYEAQ (reference sequence). The CDR3 extends over 14 amino acids.

This clone has only one observation. The chain couples TRBV6-1 to TRBJ2-7; unclear D gene. This CDR3 contains 15 residues. The germline CDR1 and CDR2 sequences are MNHNS and SASEGT. Trimming left V 5 bases short and J 0 bases short, with 14 bases between. As DNA, the CDR3 is TGTGCCAGCAGTATGTTAGTCTCGGGCTCCTACGAGCAGTACTTC. Protein sequence: CASSMLVSGSYEQYF.